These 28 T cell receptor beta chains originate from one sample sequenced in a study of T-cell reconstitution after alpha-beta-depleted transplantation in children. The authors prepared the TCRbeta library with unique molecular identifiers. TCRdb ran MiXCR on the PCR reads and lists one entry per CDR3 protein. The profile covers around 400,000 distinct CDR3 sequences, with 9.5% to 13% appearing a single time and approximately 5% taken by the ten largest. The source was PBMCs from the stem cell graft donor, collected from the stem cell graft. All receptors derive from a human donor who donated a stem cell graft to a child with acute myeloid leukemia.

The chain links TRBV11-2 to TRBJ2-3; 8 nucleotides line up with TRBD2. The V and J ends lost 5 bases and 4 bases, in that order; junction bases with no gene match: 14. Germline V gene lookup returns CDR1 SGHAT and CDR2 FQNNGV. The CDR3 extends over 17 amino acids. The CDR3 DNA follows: TGTGCCAGCAGCAAAATAGCGGGACGAGTTTTGGCAGATACGCAGTATTTT. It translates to CASSKIAGRVLADTQYF.

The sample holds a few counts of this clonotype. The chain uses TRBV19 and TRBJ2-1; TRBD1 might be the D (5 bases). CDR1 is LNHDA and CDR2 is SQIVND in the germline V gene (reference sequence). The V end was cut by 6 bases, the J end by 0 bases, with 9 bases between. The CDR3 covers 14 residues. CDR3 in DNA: TGTGCCAGTAGAGGGGCTATCTCCTACAATGAGCAGTTCTTC. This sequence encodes CASRGAISYNEQFF.

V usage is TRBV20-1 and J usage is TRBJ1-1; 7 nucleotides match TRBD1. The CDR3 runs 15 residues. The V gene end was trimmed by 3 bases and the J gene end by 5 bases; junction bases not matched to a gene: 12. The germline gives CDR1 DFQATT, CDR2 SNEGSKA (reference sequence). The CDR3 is CSASPPDREVTEAFF. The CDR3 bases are TGCAGTGCTAGCCCCCCAGACAGGGAAGTAACTGAAGCTTTCTTT.

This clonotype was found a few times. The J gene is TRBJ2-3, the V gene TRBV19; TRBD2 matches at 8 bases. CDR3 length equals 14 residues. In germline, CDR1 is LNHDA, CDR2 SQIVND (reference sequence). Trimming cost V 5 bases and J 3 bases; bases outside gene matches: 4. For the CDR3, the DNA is TGTGCCAGTAGTCGGGCGGGGGGAACAGATACGCAGTATTTT. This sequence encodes CASSRAGGTDTQYF. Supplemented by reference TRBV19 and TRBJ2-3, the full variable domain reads DGGITQSPKYLFRKEGQNVTLSCEQNLNHDAMYWYRQDPGQGLRLIYYSQIVNDFQKGDIAEGYSVSREKKESFPLTVTSAQKNPTAFYLCASSRAGGTDTQYFGPGTRLTVL.

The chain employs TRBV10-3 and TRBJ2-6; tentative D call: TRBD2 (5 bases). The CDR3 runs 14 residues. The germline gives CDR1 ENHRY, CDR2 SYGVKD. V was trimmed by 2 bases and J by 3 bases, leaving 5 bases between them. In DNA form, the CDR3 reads TGTGCCATCAGTGAGAGCGGTGGGGCCAACGTCCTGACTTTC. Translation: CAISESGGANVLTF.

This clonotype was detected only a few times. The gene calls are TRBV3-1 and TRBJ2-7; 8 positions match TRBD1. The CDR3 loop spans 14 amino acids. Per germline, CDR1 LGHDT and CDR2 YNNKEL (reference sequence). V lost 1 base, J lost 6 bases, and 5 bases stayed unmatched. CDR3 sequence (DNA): TGTGCCAGCAGCCAAGGGTGGACAGGGACCGAGCAGTACTTC. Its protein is CASSQGWTGTEQYF.

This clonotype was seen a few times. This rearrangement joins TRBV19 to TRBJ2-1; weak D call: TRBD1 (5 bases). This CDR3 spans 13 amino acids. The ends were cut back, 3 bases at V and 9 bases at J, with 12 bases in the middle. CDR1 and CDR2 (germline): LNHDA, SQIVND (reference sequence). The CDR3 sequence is CASSINQGGEQFF. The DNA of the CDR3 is TGTGCCAGTAGTATCAATCAGGGCGGTGAGCAGTTCTTC.

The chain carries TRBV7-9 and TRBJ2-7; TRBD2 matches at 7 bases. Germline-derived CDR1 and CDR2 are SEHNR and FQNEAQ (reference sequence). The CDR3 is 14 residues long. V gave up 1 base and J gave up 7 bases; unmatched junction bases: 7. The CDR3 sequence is CASSLGGLETEQYF. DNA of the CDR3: TGTGCCAGCAGCTTAGGTGGACTAGAGACAGAGCAGTACTTC. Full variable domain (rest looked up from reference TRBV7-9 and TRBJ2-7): DTGVSQNPRHKITKRGQNVTFRCDPISEHNRLYWYRQTLGQGPEFLTYFQNEAQLEKSRLLSDRFSAERPKGSFSTLEIQRTEQGDSAMYLCASSLGGLETEQYFGPGTRLTVT.

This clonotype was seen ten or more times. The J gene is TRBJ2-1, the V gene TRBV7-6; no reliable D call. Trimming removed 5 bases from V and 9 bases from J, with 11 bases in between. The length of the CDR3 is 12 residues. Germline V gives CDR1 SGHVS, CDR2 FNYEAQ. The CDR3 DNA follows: TGTGCCAGCAGCCAGGTTGCTCGTGAGCAGTTCTTC. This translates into CASSQVAREQFF.

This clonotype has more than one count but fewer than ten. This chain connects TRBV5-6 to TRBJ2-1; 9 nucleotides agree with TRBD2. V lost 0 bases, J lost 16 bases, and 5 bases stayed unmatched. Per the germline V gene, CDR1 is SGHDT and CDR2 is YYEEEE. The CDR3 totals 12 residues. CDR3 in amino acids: CASSLEGSGGFF. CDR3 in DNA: TGTGCCAGCAGCTTGGAGGGTAGCGGGGGTTTCTTC. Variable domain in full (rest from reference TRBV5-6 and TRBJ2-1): DAGVTQSPTHLIKTRGQQVTLRCSPKSGHDTVSWYQQALGQGPQFIFQYYEEEERQRGNFPDRFSGHQFPNYSSELNVNALLLGDSALYLCASSLEGSGGFFGPGTRLTVL.

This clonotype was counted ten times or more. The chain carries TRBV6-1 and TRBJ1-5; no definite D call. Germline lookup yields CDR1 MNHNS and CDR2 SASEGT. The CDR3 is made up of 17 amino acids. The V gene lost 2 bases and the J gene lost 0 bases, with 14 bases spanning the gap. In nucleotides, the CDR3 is TGTGCCAGCAGTGAACCGGAGTTGCTTTATAGCAATCAGCCCCAGCATTTT. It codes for CASSEPELLYSNQPQHF.

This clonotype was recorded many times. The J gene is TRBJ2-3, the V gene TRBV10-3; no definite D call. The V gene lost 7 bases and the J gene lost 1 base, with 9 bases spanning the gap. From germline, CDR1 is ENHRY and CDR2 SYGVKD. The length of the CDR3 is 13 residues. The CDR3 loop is CAIKGRGTDTQYF. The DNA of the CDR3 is TGTGCCATCAAAGGGCGTGGCACAGATACGCAGTATTTT.

The CDR3 sequence: CASRKDRGYYGYTF. CDR3 bases: TGTGCCAGCAGGAAGGACAGGGGATACTATGGCTACACCTTC. The chain uses TRBV6-1 and TRBJ1-2; 9 bases align to TRBD1. Trimming removed 6 bases from V and 3 bases from J; junction bases left unmatched: 5. The CDR3 has 14 residues. Per germline, CDR1 MNHNS and CDR2 SASEGT.

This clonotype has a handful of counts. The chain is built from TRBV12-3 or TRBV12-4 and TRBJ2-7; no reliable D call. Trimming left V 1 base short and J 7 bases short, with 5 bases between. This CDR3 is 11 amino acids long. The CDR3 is CASSLGREQYV. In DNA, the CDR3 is TGTGCCAGCAGTTTAGGCAGGGAGCAGTACGTC.

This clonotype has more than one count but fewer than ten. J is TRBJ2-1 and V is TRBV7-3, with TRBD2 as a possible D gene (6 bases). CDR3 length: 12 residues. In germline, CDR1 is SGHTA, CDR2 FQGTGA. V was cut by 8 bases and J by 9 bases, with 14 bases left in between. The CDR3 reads CASSLPGLEQFF. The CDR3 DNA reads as TGTGCCAGCTCGCTCCCGGGACTTGAGCAGTTCTTC.

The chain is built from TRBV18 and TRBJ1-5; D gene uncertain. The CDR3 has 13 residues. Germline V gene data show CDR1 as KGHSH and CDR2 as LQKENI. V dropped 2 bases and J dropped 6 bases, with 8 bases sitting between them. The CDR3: CASSPDHGQPQHF. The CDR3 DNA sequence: TGTGCCAGCTCACCAGATCACGGTCAGCCCCAGCATTTT.

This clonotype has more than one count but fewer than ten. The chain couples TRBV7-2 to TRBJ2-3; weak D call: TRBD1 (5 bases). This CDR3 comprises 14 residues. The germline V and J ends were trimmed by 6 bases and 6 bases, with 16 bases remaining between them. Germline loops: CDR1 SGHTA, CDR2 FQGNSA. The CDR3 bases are TGTGCCAGCAGTCCCCAGGGATCAGGGGATACGCAGTATTTT. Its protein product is CASSPQGSGDTQYF. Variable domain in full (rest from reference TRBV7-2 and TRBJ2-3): GAGVSQSPSNKVTEKGKDVELRCDPISGHTALYWYRQSLGQGLEFLIYFQGNSAPDKSGLPSDRFSAERTGGSVSTLTIQRTQQEDSAVYLCASSPQGSGDTQYFGPGTRLTVL.

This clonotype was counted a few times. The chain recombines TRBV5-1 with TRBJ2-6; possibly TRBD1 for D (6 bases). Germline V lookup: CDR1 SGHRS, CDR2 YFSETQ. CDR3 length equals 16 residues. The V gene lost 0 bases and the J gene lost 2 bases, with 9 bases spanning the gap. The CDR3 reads CASSLAPGAGANVLTF. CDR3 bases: TGCGCCAGCAGCTTGGCCCCAGGGGCTGGGGCCAACGTCCTGACTTTC.

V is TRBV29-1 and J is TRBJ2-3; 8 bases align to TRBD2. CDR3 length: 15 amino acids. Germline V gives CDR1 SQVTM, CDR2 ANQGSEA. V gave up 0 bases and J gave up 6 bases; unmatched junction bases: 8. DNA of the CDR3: TGCAGCGTTGAAGATATGGCGGGGGGAATGGATACGCAGTATTTT. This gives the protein CSVEDMAGGMDTQYF.

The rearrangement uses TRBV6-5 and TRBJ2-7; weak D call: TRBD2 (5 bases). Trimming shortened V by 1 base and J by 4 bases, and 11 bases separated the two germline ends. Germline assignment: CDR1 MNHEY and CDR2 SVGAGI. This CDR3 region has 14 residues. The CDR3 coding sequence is TGTGCCAGCAGTTACTGGCTAGCTACGTACGAGCAGTACTTC. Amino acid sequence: CASSYWLATYEQYF.

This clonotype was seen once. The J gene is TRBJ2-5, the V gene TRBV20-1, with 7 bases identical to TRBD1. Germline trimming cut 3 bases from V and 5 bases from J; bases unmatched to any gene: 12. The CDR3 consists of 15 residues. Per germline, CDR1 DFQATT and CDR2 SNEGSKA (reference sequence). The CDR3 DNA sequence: TGCAGTGCTAGGGCCGAGACAGGGAAGGTGGAGACCCAGTACTTC. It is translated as CSARAETGKVETQYF.

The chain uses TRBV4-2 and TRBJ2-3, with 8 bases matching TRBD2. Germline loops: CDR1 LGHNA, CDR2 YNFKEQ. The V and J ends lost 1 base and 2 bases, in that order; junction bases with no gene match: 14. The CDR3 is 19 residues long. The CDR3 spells CASSQGSGRGALATDTQYF. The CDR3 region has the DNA TGTGCCAGCAGCCAAGGGAGCGGGAGAGGGGCGTTGGCCACAGATACGCAGTATTTT.

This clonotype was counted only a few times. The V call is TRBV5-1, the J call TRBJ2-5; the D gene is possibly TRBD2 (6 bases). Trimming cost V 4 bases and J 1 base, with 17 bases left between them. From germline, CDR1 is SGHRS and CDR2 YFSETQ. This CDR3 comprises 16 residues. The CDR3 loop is CASSPLTGRGQETQYF. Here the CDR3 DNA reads TGCGCCAGCAGCCCCCTTACGGGGCGGGGCCAAGAGACCCAGTACTTC.

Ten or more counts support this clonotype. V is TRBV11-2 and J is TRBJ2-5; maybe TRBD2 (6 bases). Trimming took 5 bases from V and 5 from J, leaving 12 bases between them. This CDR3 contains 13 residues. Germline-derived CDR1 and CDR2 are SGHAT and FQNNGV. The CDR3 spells CASSPPAGETQYF. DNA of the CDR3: TGTGCCAGCAGCCCCCCTGCGGGGGAGACCCAGTACTTC.

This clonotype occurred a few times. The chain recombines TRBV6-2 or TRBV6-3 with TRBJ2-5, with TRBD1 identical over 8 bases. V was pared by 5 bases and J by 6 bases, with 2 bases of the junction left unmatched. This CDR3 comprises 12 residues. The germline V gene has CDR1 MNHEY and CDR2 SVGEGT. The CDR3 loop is CASSDRGQTQYF. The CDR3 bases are TGTGCCAGCAGTGACAGGGGCCAGACCCAGTACTTC.

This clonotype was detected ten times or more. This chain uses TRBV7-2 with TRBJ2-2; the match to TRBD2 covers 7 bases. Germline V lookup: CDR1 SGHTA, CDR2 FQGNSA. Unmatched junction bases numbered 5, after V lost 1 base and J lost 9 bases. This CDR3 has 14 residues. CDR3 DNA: TGTGCCAGCAGCTTAGGGCTAGCGGAAAGGGAGCTGTTTTTT. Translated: CASSLGLAERELFF.

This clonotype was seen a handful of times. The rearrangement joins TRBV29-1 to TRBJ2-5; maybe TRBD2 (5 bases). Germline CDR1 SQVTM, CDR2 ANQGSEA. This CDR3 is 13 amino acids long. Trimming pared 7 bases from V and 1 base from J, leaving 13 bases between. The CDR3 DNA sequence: TGCAGCGCCCCGTTCGGAGGCCAAGAGACCCAGTACTTC. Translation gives CSAPFGGQETQYF.

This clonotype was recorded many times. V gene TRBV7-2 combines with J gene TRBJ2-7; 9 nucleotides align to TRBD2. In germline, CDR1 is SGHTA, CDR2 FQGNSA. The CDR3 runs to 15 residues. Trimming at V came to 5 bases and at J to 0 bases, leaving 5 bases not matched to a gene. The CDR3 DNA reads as TGTGCCAGCAGCCCTAGCGGGGTGAGCTCCTACGAGCAGTACTTC. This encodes CASSPSGVSSYEQYF.